Following are 31 T cell receptor beta chains from one sample sequenced in a study of identical twins. TCRdb recomputed calls from the 5' RACE reads with MiXCR, one row per CDR3 protein. The top ten clones hold around 10% of a sample with about 430,000 distinct CDR3 sequences, around 18% of them seen once. Sequenced: naive T cells sorted from blood. These TCRs come from a man aged 45-65 years in good health.

This clonotype was detected ten times or more. The rearrangement uses TRBV10-3 and TRBJ2-7, with 12 bases that match TRBD1. Germline lookup yields CDR1 ENHRY and CDR2 SYGVKD. The ends lost 2 bases at V and 4 bases at J; junction bases unmatched: 3. CDR3 size: 15 residues. The CDR3 DNA reads TGTGCCATCAGTGAGCCGGGACAGGGGGCGTACGAGCAGTACTTC. Amino acids: CAISEPGQGAYEQYF.

The chain is built from TRBV20-1 and TRBJ2-5; 7 nucleotides line up with TRBD1. Germline V gene data show CDR1 as DFQATT and CDR2 as SNEGSKA (reference sequence). The CDR3 loop spans 15 amino acids. The ends lost 0 bases at V and 1 base at J; junction bases unmatched: 5. The CDR3 nucleotides read TGCAGTGCTAGAGATCTGGGACAGAGCCAAGAGACCCAGTACTTC. Amino acid sequence: CSARDLGQSQETQYF.

The rearrangement uses TRBV20-1 and TRBJ1-5; 9 bases align to TRBD1. The CDR3 runs 14 residues. V lost 5 bases to trimming and J lost 2 bases; unmatched junction nucleotides: 4. Looked up from germline, CDR1 is DFQATT and CDR2 is SNEGSKA (reference sequence). CDR3 sequence reads: CSAHRGPRNQPQHF. In nucleotides, the CDR3 is TGCAGTGCTCACAGGGGGCCTCGCAATCAGCCCCAGCATTTT.

This clonotype showed up just a few times. This chain uses TRBV10-3 with TRBJ2-1, with TRBD1 identical over 8 bases. V lost 4 bases, J lost 6 bases, and 5 bases stayed unmatched. CDR1 is ENHRY, CDR2 SYGVKD, per germline. CDR3 length: 14 residues. CDR3 protein: CAISATGGRNEQFF. In DNA form, the CDR3 reads TGTGCCATCAGTGCTACAGGGGGTCGCAATGAGCAGTTCTTC.

The sample holds a few counts of this clonotype. The V call is TRBV28, the J call TRBJ1-6, with D maybe TRBD1 (5 bases). The CDR3 spans 12 residues. In germline, CDR1 is MDHEN, CDR2 SYDVKM. The V end was cut by 2 bases, the J end by 12 bases, with 8 bases between. The chain's CDR3 is CASSLGQGPLHF. As DNA, the CDR3 is TGTGCCAGCAGTTTAGGGCAGGGACCCCTCCACTTT.

The sample holds many counts of this clonotype. This sequence joins TRBV10-3 and TRBJ2-1; weak D call: TRBD1 (8 bases). The length of the CDR3 is 14 residues. The germline V and J ends were trimmed by 6 bases and 5 bases, with 14 bases remaining between them. Per germline, CDR1 ENHRY and CDR2 SYGVKD. The CDR3 here is CAISAQGGNNEQFF. Written as DNA, the CDR3 is TGTGCCATCAGCGCACAGGGGGGGAACAATGAGCAGTTCTTC.

This clonotype was seen many times. The V and J genes are TRBV29-1 and TRBJ2-7; tentative D call: TRBD1 (7 bases). The V gene lost 5 bases and the J gene lost 3 bases, with 17 bases spanning the gap. The length of the CDR3 is 14 residues. Per the germline V gene, CDR1 is SQVTM and CDR2 is ANQGSEA. The DNA for the CDR3 is TGCAGCGTTCCAGGGGGGAGCGGAGACTACGAGCAGTACTTC. Its protein is CSVPGGSGDYEQYF.

This clonotype turned up a few times. The chain has TRBV11-2 and TRBJ2-7; D is ambiguous. In germline, CDR1 is SGHAT, CDR2 FQNNGV. V lost 4 bases to trimming and J lost 6 bases, with 19 bases between them. The CDR3 covers 15 residues. This CDR3 reads CASSYSGPVAGEQYF. The CDR3, as DNA: TGTGCCAGCAGCTACTCGGGCCCCGTGGCTGGCGAGCAGTACTTC.

V and J are TRBV20-1 and TRBJ2-1, with D possibly matching TRBD2 (6 bases). This CDR3 has 14 amino acids. V was trimmed by 0 bases and J by 9 bases, leaving 15 bases between them. The germline gives CDR1 DFQATT, CDR2 SNEGSKA (reference sequence). Written as DNA, the CDR3 is TGCAGTGCTAGAGATGTGACGGGACTGGGTGAGCAGTTCTTC. Protein sequence: CSARDVTGLGEQFF.

V is TRBV6-1 and J is TRBJ2-1; TRBD2 might be the D (7 bases). This CDR3 region has 16 residues. V dropped 4 bases and J dropped 9 bases, with 22 bases sitting between them. Germline CDR1 and CDR2: MNHNS and SASEGT. The CDR3 sequence: CASSGRGHKGRVEQFF. The DNA for the CDR3 is TGTGCCAGCAGTGGCCGGGGACATAAGGGGAGGGTTGAGCAGTTCTTC.

This clonotype has ten or more counts. The chain carries TRBV4-2 and TRBJ1-6; D is undetermined. Germline CDR1 and CDR2: LGHNA and YNFKEQ. The V gene lost 0 bases and the J gene lost 8 bases, with 2 bases spanning the gap. The CDR3 totals 12 residues. The CDR3 nucleotides are TGTGCCAGCAGCCAAGATGATTCACCCCTCCACTTT. Protein sequence: CASSQDDSPLHF.

This clonotype was counted many times. The genes are TRBV29-1 and TRBJ2-7; D not resolved. Germline values: CDR1 SQVTM, CDR2 ANQGSEA. The CDR3 is 11 amino acids. Trimming took off 0 bases at V and 4 bases at J, with 4 bases between the two ends. The CDR3 protein is CSVEDLYEQYF. Written as DNA, the CDR3 is TGCAGCGTTGAAGATCTATACGAGCAGTACTTC.

This clonotype was found many times. The chain's CDR3 is CASSLILREITDTQYF. The CDR3 nucleotides read TGTGCCAGCAGCTTAATTCTCCGGGAAATCACAGATACGCAGTATTTT. The chain couples TRBV7-9 to TRBJ2-3, with a possible D match to TRBD2 (5 bases). V was pared by 2 bases and J by 2 bases, with 14 bases between. Germline lookup yields CDR1 SEHNR and CDR2 FQNEAQ (reference sequence). CDR3 length equals 16 residues.

This clonotype was observed many times. V gene TRBV5-1 combines with J gene TRBJ2-5; D could derive from TRBD1 or TRBD2 (5 bases each). Germline V CDR1 and CDR2: SGHRS, YFSETQ. The CDR3 runs 16 residues. V was cut by 4 bases and J by 1 base, with 17 bases left in between. The CDR3 coding sequence is TGCGCCAGCAGCCCTGGACACCTAGGAGGCCAAGAGACCCAGTACTTC. Its translation: CASSPGHLGGQETQYF. The entire variable domain, with the rest obtained from reference TRBV5-1 and TRBJ2-5, is as follows: KAGVTQTPRYLIKTRGQQVTLSCSPISGHRSVSWYQQTPGQGLQFLFEYFSETQRNKGNFPGRFSGRQFSNSRSEMNVSTLELGDSALYLCASSPGHLGGQETQYFGPGTRLLVL.

This clonotype was seen more than once but under ten times. V usage is TRBV10-3 and J usage is TRBJ2-2, with D unresolved. Germline assignment: CDR1 ENHRY and CDR2 SYGVKD. The CDR3 is made up of 15 amino acids. The V end lost 2 bases, the J end lost 5 bases, and 12 bases lay between the germline ends. CDR3 amino acids: CAISEGRDGTGELFF. Here the CDR3 DNA reads TGTGCCATCAGTGAGGGACGCGACGGAACCGGGGAGCTGTTTTTT.

Only a few counts were recorded for this clonotype. The V call is TRBV10-2, the J call TRBJ2-7; 10 bases map to TRBD1. Germline trimming cut 2 bases from V and 0 bases from J; bases unmatched to any gene: 1. Germline V gene lookup returns CDR1 WSHSY and CDR2 SAAADI. This CDR3 region has 15 residues. The CDR3 loop is CASSEGTGASYEQYF. The CDR3, as DNA: TGCGCCAGCAGTGAGGGGACAGGGGCCTCCTACGAGCAGTACTTC.

The chain has TRBV9 and TRBJ2-1; the match to TRBD2 covers 9 bases. CDR3 length equals 15 residues. Trimming removed 3 bases from V and 4 bases from J; junction bases left unmatched: 5. Germline values: CDR1 SGDLS, CDR2 YYNGEE. As DNA, the CDR3 is TGTGCCAGCAGCGAGGGTAGCGGGAGTTACAATGAGCAGTTCTTC. It is translated as CASSEGSGSYNEQFF.

This clonotype was detected ten times or more. V and J are TRBV3-1 and TRBJ1-3; D is unclear. The V and J ends lost 0 bases and 0 bases respectively, with 3 bases between them. CDR1 is LGHDT, CDR2 YNNKEL, per germline (reference sequence). This CDR3 spans 14 amino acids. The CDR3 DNA reads TGTGCCAGCAGCCAAGACAGCTCTGGAAACACCATATATTTT. Translated, it gives CASSQDSSGNTIYF.

This clonotype came up many times. The chain is built from TRBV27 and TRBJ2-2; D remains unclear. The CDR3 extends over 15 amino acids. Germline CDR1 and CDR2: MNHEY and SMNVEV (reference sequence). V shed 1 base and J shed 8 bases, with 14 bases lying between them. The CDR3 coding sequence is TGTGCCAGCAGTTTATTTTGGTGGGCACAAGGGGAGCTGTTTTTT. Its translation: CASSLFWWAQGELFF.

This clonotype was seen a handful of times. The genes are TRBV10-2 and TRBJ2-3; 9 bases fit TRBD2. Unmatched junction bases numbered 6, after V lost 0 bases and J lost 8 bases. Germline CDR1 WSHSY, CDR2 SAAADI. The CDR3 has 15 amino acids. CDR3: CASSESAGLAVTQYF. The CDR3, as DNA: TGCGCCAGCAGTGAGTCTGCGGGACTAGCAGTTACGCAGTATTTT.

This clonotype was found many times. The CDR3 coding sequence is TGCGCCAGCAGCCAAGGGGGCCGGACAGATACGCAGTATTTT. It codes for CASSQGGRTDTQYF. This chain uses TRBV4-3 with TRBJ2-3, with D tentatively TRBD1 (5 bases). V lost 1 base and J 3 bases, leaving 8 bases between the germline ends. This CDR3 comprises 14 residues. The V gene's germline CDR1 is LGHNA and CDR2 YSLEER.

This clonotype occurred a few times. This chain uses TRBV20-1 with TRBJ1-4, with D possibly being TRBD1 (6 bases). Trimming left V 2 bases short and J 8 bases short, with 12 bases between. The CDR3 runs to 13 residues. CDR1 and CDR2 from the germline V gene are DFQATT and SNEGSKA (reference sequence). This chain's CDR3 is CSARWGHEEKLFF. CDR3 DNA: TGCAGTGCTAGATGGGGGCACGAGGAAAAACTGTTTTTT.

The V and J genes are TRBV27 and TRBJ2-3, with 10 positions matching TRBD1. Germline trimming cut 5 bases from V and 5 bases from J; bases unmatched to any gene: 16. Germline V CDR1 and CDR2: MNHEY, SMNVEV (reference sequence). The CDR3 has 18 amino acids. The CDR3 bases are TGTGCCAGCAGTCTGACCCCGGGACAGGGGAGTCGAGGAGATACGCAGTATTTT. As protein: CASSLTPGQGSRGDTQYF.

This clonotype occurred many times. This CDR3 is CSARAPSSYEQYF. CDR3 nucleotide sequence: TGCAGTGCCAGGGCGCCCAGCTCCTACGAGCAGTACTTC. The chain has TRBV20-1 and TRBJ2-7; D may be TRBD1 (5 bases). Germline V CDR1 and CDR2: DFQATT, SNEGSKA (reference sequence). The CDR3 sequence is 13 residues long. V lost 6 bases to trimming and J lost 0 bases, with 12 bases between them.

CDR3 bases: TGTGCCAGCCGGGGGAGGGGTAACTACAATGAGCAGTTCTTC. This gives the protein CASRGRGNYNEQFF. The chain is built from TRBV28 and TRBJ2-1; TRBD2 matches 7 bases. The length of the CDR3 is 14 residues. The ends lost 8 bases at V and 3 bases at J; junction bases unmatched: 7. Germline CDR1 MDHEN, CDR2 SYDVKM.

The V and J genes are TRBV6-1 and TRBJ2-7; 14 bases are shared with TRBD2. The V segment lost 6 bases and the J segment 0 bases; nucleotides outside the gene matches: 10. Germline-derived CDR1 and CDR2 are MNHNS and SASEGT. The CDR3 totals 18 residues. In DNA form, the CDR3 reads TGTGCCAGCAGGGGACTAGCGGGAGTGTTCCAAAACTCCTACGAGCAGTACTTC. This codes for CASRGLAGVFQNSYEQYF.

The chain employs TRBV7-2 and TRBJ1-2; 10 bases match TRBD1. Germline V gene data show CDR1 as SGHTA and CDR2 as FQGNSA. Trimming cost V 5 bases and J 3 bases; bases outside gene matches: 6. This CDR3 has 15 amino acids. In DNA, the CDR3 is TGTGCCAGCAGCAACGGACAGGGGGATGACTATGGCTACACCTTC. Translated, it gives CASSNGQGDDYGYTF.

The rearrangement links TRBV5-1 to TRBJ2-3; possible D gene TRBD2, 5 bases. From germline, CDR1 is SGHRS and CDR2 YFSETQ. CDR3 size: 15 residues. Trimming took 4 bases from V and 2 from J, leaving 14 bases between them. The CDR3 DNA reads TGCGCCAGCAGCGGCAACGAGCGGTCCACAGATACGCAGTATTTT. As protein: CASSGNERSTDTQYF.

The chain couples TRBV2 to TRBJ1-2, with D unclear. Deletions cut 6 bases from V and 4 bases from J, with 12 bases between. The CDR3 length is 13 residues. Looked up from germline, CDR1 is SNHLY and CDR2 is FYNNEI. The CDR3 DNA reads as TGTGCCAGCAGGGATGGAGGGCCCTATGGCTACACCTTC. Amino acids: CASRDGGPYGYTF.

CDR3 loop: CASSHQGAYEQFF. The CDR3 DNA reads as TGCGCCAGCAGCCATCAGGGGGCTTATGAGCAGTTCTTC. The chain uses TRBV4-1 and TRBJ2-1; 8 bases align to TRBD1. V gave up 3 bases and J gave up 8 bases; unmatched junction bases: 3. CDR3 length equals 13 residues. Per germline, CDR1 MGHRA and CDR2 YSYEKL.

There are a few counts of this clonotype. This chain links TRBV6-2 or TRBV6-3 with TRBJ1-5, with D tentatively TRBD1 (6 bases). Germline V CDR1 and CDR2: MNHEY, SVGEGT. Trimming cost V 0 bases and J 0 bases, with 9 bases left between them. This CDR3 region has 16 residues. CDR3 region: CASSYSTGYSNQPQHF. As DNA, the CDR3 is TGTGCCAGCAGTTACTCAACAGGGTATAGCAATCAGCCCCAGCATTTT.